This T cell receptor (beta chain) comes out of a study of blood T cell repertoires in COVID-19. In its sample, this clone was seen once. Measured with immunoSEQ multiplex PCR; TCRdb has only the in-frame clones, and not every one. In the table there are roughly 260,000 clones, roughly nine tenths of which are singletons. The germline V gene has CDR1 MNHEY and CDR2 SVGEGT. Trimming took off 5 bases at V and 11 bases at J, with 12 bases between the two ends. The CDR3 is 11 residues long. The clonotype originates from a man aged 55-75 years who had recovered from COVID-19. The material sequenced was peripheral blood. The chain employs TRBV6-2 or TRBV6-3 and TRBJ1-1; a weak D match, TRBD1 (5 bases). The CDR3 sequence is CASSQGIRAFF. As DNA, the CDR3 is TGTGCCAGCAGTCAGGGAATTCGGGCTTTCTTT.